This T cell receptor beta chain was documented in a study of Ad26.COV2.S vaccination and SARS-CoV-2 variants. Broader study findings: Non-spike TCR breadth was similar in vaccine and placebo recipients. Possible underestimation of total T cell responses by the TCR breadth and depth analyses was noted.

Assay used: immunoSEQ multiplex PCR; TCRdb lists only in-frame clones, some missing. The table lists 350,000 to 500,000 clones, about 88% of them singletons. With regard to this clone: Its antigen is not known.

Treatment indicated: some 20 received Ad26.COV2.S at low or high dose, single or two shots; several received placebo; per-sample allocation not given. Day 63 after the first vaccine or placebo injection was the time point for sampling. The vaccine delivered Wuhan-strain SARS-CoV-2 spike through an Ad26 vector. The CDR3 is 15 amino acids. Trimming left V 6 bases short and J 0 bases short, with 13 bases between. Per the germline V gene, CDR1 is SNHLY and CDR2 is FYNNEI. Specimen: peripheral blood, collected in a trial of Ad26.COV2.S vaccine versus placebo. The receptor comes from a person between 18 and 60 years old who received the Ad26.COV2.S COVID-19 vaccine or a placebo. V and J are TRBV2 and TRBJ2-3; D remains ambiguous. CDR3 sequence reads: CASRGGRQSTDTQYF. DNA for the CDR3: TGTGCCAGCAGAGGCGGACGGCAAAGCACAGATACGCAGTATTTT. The entire variable domain, with the rest obtained from reference TRBV2 and TRBJ2-3, is as follows: EPEVTQTPSHQVTQMGQEVILRCVPISNHLYFYWYRQILGQKVEFLVSFYNNEISEKSEIFDDQFSVERPDGSNFTLKIRSTKLEDSAMYFCASRGGRQSTDTQYFGPGTRLTVL.